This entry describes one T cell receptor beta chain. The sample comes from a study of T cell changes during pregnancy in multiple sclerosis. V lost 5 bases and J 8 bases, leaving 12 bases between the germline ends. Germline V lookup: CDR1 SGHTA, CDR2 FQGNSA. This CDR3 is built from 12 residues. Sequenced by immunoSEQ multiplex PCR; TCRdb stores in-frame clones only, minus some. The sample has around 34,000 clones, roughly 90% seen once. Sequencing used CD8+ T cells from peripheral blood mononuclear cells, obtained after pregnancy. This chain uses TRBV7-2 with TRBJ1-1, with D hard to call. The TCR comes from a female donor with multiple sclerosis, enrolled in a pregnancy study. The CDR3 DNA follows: TGTGCCAGCAGCCCCGGGAACCTCGAAGCTTTCTTT. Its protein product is CASSPGNLEAFF.